These T cell receptor beta chains were read from a single sample in a study of response to subunit inactivated influenza vaccine. TCRdb ran MiXCR on the RT-PCR reads and lists one entry per CDR3 protein. The table records approximately 170,000 distinct CDR3 sequences, around 15% of them present only once. Sequenced material: CD8+ T cells sorted from PBMCs, taken 4 to 6 days after vaccination. These receptors were taken from a man over 45 who received an inactivated influenza vaccine. Both conserved end residues are part of each CDR3. The order of the fields is clone size, V gene, J gene, CDR3 protein. Clone size is shown for a subset of rows, as once, few, many or a class of expanded clone.

clone size: few; V gene: TRBV11-2; J gene: TRBJ2-1; CDR3 protein: CASSRREGAYNEQFF
clone size: few; V gene: TRBV9; J gene: TRBJ2-3; CDR3 protein: CASSASLTDTQYF
clone size: NA; V gene: TRBV27; J gene: TRBJ2-1; CDR3 protein: CASSLTPAITYNEQFF
clone size: few; V gene: TRBV28; J gene: TRBJ2-7; CDR3 protein: CASSVVGGSYEQYF
clone size: few; V gene: TRBV9; J gene: TRBJ2-1; CDR3 protein: CASSPGPGHSTYNEQFF
clone size: few; V gene: TRBV10-1; J gene: TRBJ2-2; CDR3 protein: CASSEETGGTGELFF
clone size: many; V gene: TRBV5-1; J gene: TRBJ2-3; CDR3 protein: CASSFGAPSTDTQYF
clone size: few; V gene: TRBV30; J gene: TRBJ2-7; CDR3 protein: CAWSVGQGSYEQYF
clone size: NA; V gene: TRBV28; J gene: TRBJ1-1; CDR3 protein: CASSLLGTYIEAFF
clone size: NA; V gene: TRBV6-1; J gene: TRBJ2-7; CDR3 protein: CASSARDRGSYEQYF
clone size: NA; V gene: TRBV4-3; J gene: TRBJ2-7; CDR3 protein: CASSQDNSGFSYEQYF
clone size: few; V gene: TRBV5-1; J gene: TRBJ1-1; CDR3 protein: CASSFKDLNTEAFF
clone size: NA; V gene: TRBV7-6; J gene: TRBJ2-2; CDR3 protein: CASSFSGGAIGELFF
clone size: NA; V gene: TRBV12-3/TRBV12-4; J gene: TRBJ1-2; CDR3 protein: CASSFAHGYTF
clone size: NA; V gene: TRBV11-1; J gene: TRBJ2-3; CDR3 protein: CASSPPGLAGSSTDTQYF
clone size: NA; V gene: TRBV14; J gene: TRBJ1-6; CDR3 protein: CASSQDGGAANSPLHF
clone size: few; V gene: TRBV14; J gene: TRBJ2-1; CDR3 protein: CASAPGLLYNEQFF
clone size: NA; V gene: TRBV2; J gene: TRBJ2-7; CDR3 protein: CASSGIGSSYEQYF
clone size: NA; V gene: TRBV7-6; J gene: TRBJ2-1; CDR3 protein: CASSPDPGAHNEQFF
clone size: few; V gene: TRBV29-1; J gene: TRBJ2-7; CDR3 protein: CSVRTGTGAYEQYF
clone size: few; V gene: TRBV28; J gene: TRBJ2-2; CDR3 protein: CASSFTGITGELFF
clone size: NA; V gene: TRBV3-1; J gene: TRBJ2-1; CDR3 protein: CASSPLQGNGEQFF
clone size: NA; V gene: TRBV6-5; J gene: TRBJ2-1; CDR3 protein: CASSYSGRASREQFF
clone size: few; V gene: TRBV21-1; J gene: TRBJ2-2; CDR3 protein: CASSRSERECDTGELFF
clone size: NA; V gene: TRBV20-1; J gene: TRBJ2-1; CDR3 protein: CSASTGGRADEQFF
clone size: NA; V gene: TRBV20-1; J gene: TRBJ2-1; CDR3 protein: CSARDLWRGSSYNEQFF
clone size: few; V gene: TRBV12-3/TRBV12-4; J gene: TRBJ2-1; CDR3 protein: CASSLTSQGEQFF
clone size: NA; V gene: TRBV4-1; J gene: TRBJ2-3; CDR3 protein: CASQTSDSTDTQYF
clone size: NA; V gene: TRBV7-8; J gene: TRBJ2-7; CDR3 protein: CASSLGDRPSYEQYF
clone size: NA; V gene: TRBV15; J gene: TRBJ2-3; CDR3 protein: CATSRGVGKSTDTQYF
clone size: NA; V gene: TRBV4-3; J gene: TRBJ2-2; CDR3 protein: CASSHRTTDGSGELFF
clone size: NA; V gene: TRBV7-2; J gene: TRBJ2-1; CDR3 protein: CASSPRVAGYNEQFF
clone size: few; V gene: TRBV15; J gene: TRBJ2-3; CDR3 protein: CATSGGQGPDTQYF
clone size: NA; V gene: TRBV29-1; J gene: TRBJ2-5; CDR3 protein: CSVEINQETQYF
clone size: NA; V gene: TRBV4-3; J gene: TRBJ2-7; CDR3 protein: CASSQEQADEQYF
clone size: few; V gene: TRBV6-1; J gene: TRBJ1-4; CDR3 protein: CASSEWGWETNEKLFF
clone size: many; V gene: TRBV5-1; J gene: TRBJ2-7; CDR3 protein: CASSIGTAFYEQYF
clone size: few; V gene: TRBV9; J gene: TRBJ2-7; CDR3 protein: CASSVGQYYEQYF
clone size: few; V gene: TRBV6-4; J gene: TRBJ1-3; CDR3 protein: CASSDSPRAGRLYTIYF
clone size: NA; V gene: TRBV4-3; J gene: TRBJ2-1; CDR3 protein: CASSQGENTRDRYYNEQFF
clone size: few; V gene: TRBV9; J gene: TRBJ2-1; CDR3 protein: CASSVALGYNEQFF
clone size: NA; V gene: TRBV11-1; J gene: TRBJ2-7; CDR3 protein: CASSSIIPPYEQYF
clone size: NA; V gene: TRBV7-6; J gene: TRBJ1-1; CDR3 protein: CASSITGGTEAFF
clone size: once; V gene: TRBV5-1; J gene: TRBJ2-1; CDR3 protein: CASSFPGTSGPGYNEQFF
clone size: NA; V gene: TRBV4-3; J gene: TRBJ2-1; CDR3 protein: CASSPTSGYNEQFF
clone size: many; V gene: TRBV7-9; J gene: TRBJ2-1; CDR3 protein: CASSNRNQGEVVEQFF
clone size: NA; V gene: TRBV15; J gene: TRBJ2-5; CDR3 protein: CATKEDGGQETQYF
clone size: NA; V gene: TRBV6-5; J gene: TRBJ1-3; CDR3 protein: CASSYDGRLDTIYF
clone size: few; V gene: TRBV20-1; J gene: TRBJ1-1; CDR3 protein: CSARDDRGLAEAFF
clone size: few; V gene: TRBV6-5; J gene: TRBJ2-2; CDR3 protein: CASSFEGLAGSGELFF
clone size: NA; V gene: TRBV24-1; J gene: TRBJ2-3; CDR3 protein: CATSDFVGTDTQYF
clone size: NA; V gene: TRBV12-3/TRBV12-4; J gene: TRBJ1-2; CDR3 protein: CVSSFQGDSYGYTF
clone size: NA; V gene: TRBV27; J gene: TRBJ1-4; CDR3 protein: CASSLVHNEKLFF